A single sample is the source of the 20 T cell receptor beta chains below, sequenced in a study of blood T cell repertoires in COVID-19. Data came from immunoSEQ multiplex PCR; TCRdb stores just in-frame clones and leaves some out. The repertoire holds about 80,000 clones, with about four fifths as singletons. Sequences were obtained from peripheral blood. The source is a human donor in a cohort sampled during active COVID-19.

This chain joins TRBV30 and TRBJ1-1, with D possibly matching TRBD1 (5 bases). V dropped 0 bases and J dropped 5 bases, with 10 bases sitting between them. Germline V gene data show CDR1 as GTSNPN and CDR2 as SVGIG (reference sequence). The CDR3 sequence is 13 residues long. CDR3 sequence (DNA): TGTGCCTGGAGTGTACGCCAGGGAACTGAAGCTTTCTTT. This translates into CAWSVRQGTEAFF. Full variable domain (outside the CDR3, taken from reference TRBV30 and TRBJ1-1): SQTIHQWPATLVQPVGSPLSLECTVEGTSNPNLYWYRQAAGRGLQLLFYSVGIGQISSEVPQNLSASRPQDRQFILSSKKLLLSDSGFYLCAWSVRQGTEAFFGQGTRLTVV.

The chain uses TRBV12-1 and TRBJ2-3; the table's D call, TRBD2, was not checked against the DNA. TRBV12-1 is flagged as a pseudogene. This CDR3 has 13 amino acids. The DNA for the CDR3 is TGCTCTAGCGGGAGTAGAGGCACAGATACGCAGTATTTT. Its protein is CSSGSRGTDTQYF.

The CDR3, as DNA: TGTGCCAGCAGTTTAACTCGGTACCCTAACATTCAGTACTTC. Protein sequence: CASSLTRYPNIQYF. The chain carries TRBV27 and TRBJ2-4; D ambiguous. The CDR3 has 14 residues. V shed 2 bases and J shed 7 bases, with 12 bases lying between them. Germline V gives CDR1 MNHEY, CDR2 SMNVEV (reference sequence).

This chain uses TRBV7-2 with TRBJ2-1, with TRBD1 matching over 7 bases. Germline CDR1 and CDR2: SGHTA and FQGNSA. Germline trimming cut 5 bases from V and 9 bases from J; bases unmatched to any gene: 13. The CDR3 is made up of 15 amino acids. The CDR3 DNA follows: TGTGCCAGCAGCGCCAGACAGGGATTGGGTAGTGAGCAGTTCTTC. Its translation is CASSARQGLGSEQFF.

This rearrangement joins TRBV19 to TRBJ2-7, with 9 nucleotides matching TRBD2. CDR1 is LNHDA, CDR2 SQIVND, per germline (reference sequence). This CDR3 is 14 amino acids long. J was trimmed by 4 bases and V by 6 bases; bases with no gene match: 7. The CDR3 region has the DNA TGTGCCAGTAGCACGACTAGCGGCCCTTACGAGCAGTACTTC. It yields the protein CASSTTSGPYEQYF.

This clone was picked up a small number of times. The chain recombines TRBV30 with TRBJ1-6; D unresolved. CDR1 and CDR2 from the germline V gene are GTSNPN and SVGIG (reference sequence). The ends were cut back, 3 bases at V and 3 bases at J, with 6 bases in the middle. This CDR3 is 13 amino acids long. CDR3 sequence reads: CAWRGFYNSPLHF. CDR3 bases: TGTGCCTGGAGGGGCTTCTATAATTCACCCCTCCACTTT.

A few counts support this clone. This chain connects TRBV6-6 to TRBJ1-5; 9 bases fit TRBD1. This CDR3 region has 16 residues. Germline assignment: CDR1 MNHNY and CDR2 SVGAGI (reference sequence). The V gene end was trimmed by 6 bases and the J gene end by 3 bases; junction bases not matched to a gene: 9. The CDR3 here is CASSPVGTGINQPQHF. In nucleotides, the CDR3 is TGTGCCAGCAGCCCAGTCGGGACAGGGATCAATCAGCCCCAGCATTTT.

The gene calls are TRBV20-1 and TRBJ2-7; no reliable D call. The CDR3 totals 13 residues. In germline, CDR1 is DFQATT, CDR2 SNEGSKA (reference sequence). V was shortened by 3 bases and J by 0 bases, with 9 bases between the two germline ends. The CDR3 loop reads CSASPVISYEQYF. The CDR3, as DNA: TGCAGTGCTAGTCCCGTTATCTCCTACGAGCAGTACTTC.

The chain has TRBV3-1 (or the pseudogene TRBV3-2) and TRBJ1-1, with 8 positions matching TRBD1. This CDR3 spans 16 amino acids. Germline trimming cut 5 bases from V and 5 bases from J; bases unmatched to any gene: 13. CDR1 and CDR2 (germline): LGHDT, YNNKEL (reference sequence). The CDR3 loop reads CASSWSGGAGGTEAFF. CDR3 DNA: TGTGCCAGCAGCTGGTCAGGGGGCGCGGGTGGTACTGAAGCTTTCTTT.

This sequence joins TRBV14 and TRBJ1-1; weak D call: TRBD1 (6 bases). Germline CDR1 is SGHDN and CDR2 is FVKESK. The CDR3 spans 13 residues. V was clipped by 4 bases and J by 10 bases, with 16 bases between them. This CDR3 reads CASSPQMDSGAFF. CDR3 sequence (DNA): TGTGCCAGCAGCCCCCAGATGGACAGCGGAGCTTTCTTT.

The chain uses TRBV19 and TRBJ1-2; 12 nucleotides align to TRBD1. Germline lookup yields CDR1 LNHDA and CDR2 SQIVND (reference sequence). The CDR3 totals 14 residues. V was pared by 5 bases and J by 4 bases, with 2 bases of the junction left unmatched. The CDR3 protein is CASSGTGGVYGYTF. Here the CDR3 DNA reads TGTGCCAGTAGTGGGACAGGGGGCGTCTATGGCTACACCTTC.

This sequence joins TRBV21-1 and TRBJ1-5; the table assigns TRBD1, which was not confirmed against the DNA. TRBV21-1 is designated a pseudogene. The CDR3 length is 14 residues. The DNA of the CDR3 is TGTGCCAGCGCCCAACATTATAGCAATCAGCCCCAGCATTTT. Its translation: CASAQHYSNQPQHF.

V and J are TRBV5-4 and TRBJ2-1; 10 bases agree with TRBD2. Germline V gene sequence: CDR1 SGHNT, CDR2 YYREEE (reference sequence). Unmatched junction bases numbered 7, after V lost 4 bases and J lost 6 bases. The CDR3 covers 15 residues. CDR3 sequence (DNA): TGTGCCAGCAGCGACCCCCAGCGGGGGGGCAATGAGCAGTTCTTC. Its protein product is CASSDPQRGGNEQFF.

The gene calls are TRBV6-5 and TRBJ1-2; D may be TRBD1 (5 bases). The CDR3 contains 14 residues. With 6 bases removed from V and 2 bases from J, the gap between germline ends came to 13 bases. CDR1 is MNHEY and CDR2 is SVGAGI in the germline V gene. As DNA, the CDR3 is TGTGCCAGCAGATCCACAGGCTTAAACTATGGCTACACCTTC. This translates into CASRSTGLNYGYTF.

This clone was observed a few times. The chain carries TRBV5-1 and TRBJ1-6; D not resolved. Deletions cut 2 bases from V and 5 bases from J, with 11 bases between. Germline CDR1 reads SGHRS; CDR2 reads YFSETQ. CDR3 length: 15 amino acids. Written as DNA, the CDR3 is TGCGCCAGCAGCTTTAAGGACGGGAATAATTCACCCCTCCACTTT. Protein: CASSFKDGNNSPLHF. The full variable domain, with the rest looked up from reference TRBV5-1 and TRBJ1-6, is KAGVTQTPRYLIKTRGQQVTLSCSPISGHRSVSWYQQTPGQGLQFLFEYFSETQRNKGNFPGRFSGRQFSNSRSEMNVSTLELGDSALYLCASSFKDGNNSPLHFGNGTRLTVT.

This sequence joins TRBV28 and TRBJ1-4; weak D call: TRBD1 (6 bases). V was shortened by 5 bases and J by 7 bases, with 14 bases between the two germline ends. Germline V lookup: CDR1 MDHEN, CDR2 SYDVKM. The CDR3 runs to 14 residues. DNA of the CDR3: TGTGCCAGCAGTCGACAGGCCCTTGGTGAAAAACTGTTTTTT. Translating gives CASSRQALGEKLFF.

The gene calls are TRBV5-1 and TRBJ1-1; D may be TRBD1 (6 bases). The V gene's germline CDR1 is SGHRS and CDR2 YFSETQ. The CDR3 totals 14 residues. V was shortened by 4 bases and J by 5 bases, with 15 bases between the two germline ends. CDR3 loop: CASSAEQGWTEAFF. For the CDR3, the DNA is TGCGCCAGCAGCGCCGAACAGGGTTGGACTGAAGCTTTCTTT.

The CDR3 region is CASSSGGTYNEQFF. The DNA for the CDR3 is TGTGCCAGCAGCTCGGGGGGAACCTACAATGAGCAGTTCTTC. The chain has TRBV5-6 and TRBJ2-1, with 7 nucleotides matching TRBD2. The CDR3 spans 14 residues. CDR1 and CDR2 from the germline V gene are SGHDT and YYEEEE. V lost 3 bases to trimming and J lost 2 bases; unmatched junction nucleotides: 2. The variable domain in full, completed from reference TRBV5-6 and TRBJ2-1, reads DAGVTQSPTHLIKTRGQQVTLRCSPKSGHDTVSWYQQALGQGPQFIFQYYEEEERQRGNFPDRFSGHQFPNYSSELNVNALLLGDSALYLCASSSGGTYNEQFFGPGTRLTVL.

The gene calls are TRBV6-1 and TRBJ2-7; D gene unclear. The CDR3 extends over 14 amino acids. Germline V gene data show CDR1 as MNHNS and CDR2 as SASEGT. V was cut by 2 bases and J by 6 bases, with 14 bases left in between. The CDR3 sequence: CASSELTPLLEQYF. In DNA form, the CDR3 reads TGTGCCAGCAGTGAATTGACACCACTCCTCGAGCAGTACTTC.

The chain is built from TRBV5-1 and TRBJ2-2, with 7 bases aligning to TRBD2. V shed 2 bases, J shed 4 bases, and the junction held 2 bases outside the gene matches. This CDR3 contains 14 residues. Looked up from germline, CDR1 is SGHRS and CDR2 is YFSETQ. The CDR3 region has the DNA TGCGCCAGCAGCTTACTAGCGAGCACCGGGGAGCTGTTTTTT. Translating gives CASSLLASTGELFF. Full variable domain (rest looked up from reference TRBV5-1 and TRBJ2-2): KAGVTQTPRYLIKTRGQQVTLSCSPISGHRSVSWYQQTPGQGLQFLFEYFSETQRNKGNFPGRFSGRQFSNSRSEMNVSTLELGDSALYLCASSLLASTGELFFGEGSRLTVL.